The subject of this entry is one T cell receptor beta chain. Its antigen is still unknown. The junction does not match germline at one end; this may be a read error. The germline V gene encodes CDR1 MNHEY and CDR2 SVGEGT. This CDR3 has 13 residues. This sample was included in a study of prognosis after radiotherapy for stage I lung cancer. Study-wide results and caveats: Reportedly, TRBV and TRBJ gene usage varied with metastasis presence.

Genomic DNA was the source, and TCR beta CDR3 was amplified from it by two-round multiplex PCR. First-round PCR employed TRBV- and TRBJ-specific primers for each gene. TCRdb reprocessed the multiplex PCR reads via MiXCR and lists one record per CDR3 protein. Of 50,000 to 75,000 distinct CDR3 sequences listed, less than 30% are singletons. This material consisted of PBMCs, taken before or after stereotactic body radiation therapy (not recorded which). The genes are TRBV6-2 or TRBV6-3 and TRBJ1-2, with 7 nucleotides matching TRBD1. The receptor comes from a donor over 45 with non-small cell lung cancer. CDR3 sequence: CTSSEGQFGGYTF. The CDR3 DNA reads TGTACCAGCAGTGAGGGACAGTTCGGTGGCTACACCTTC.